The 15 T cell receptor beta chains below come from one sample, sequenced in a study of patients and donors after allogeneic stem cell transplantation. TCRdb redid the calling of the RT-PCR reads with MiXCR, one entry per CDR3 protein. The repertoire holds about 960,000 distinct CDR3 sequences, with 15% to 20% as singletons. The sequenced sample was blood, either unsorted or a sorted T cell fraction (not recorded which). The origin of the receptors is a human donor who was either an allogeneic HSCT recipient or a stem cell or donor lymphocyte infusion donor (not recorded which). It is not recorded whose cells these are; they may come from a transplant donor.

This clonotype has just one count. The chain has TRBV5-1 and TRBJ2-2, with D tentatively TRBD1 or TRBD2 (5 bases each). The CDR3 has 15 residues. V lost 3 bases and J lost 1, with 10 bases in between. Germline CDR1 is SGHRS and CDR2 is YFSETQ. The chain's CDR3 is CASSWDAGNTGELFF. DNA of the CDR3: TGCGCCAGCAGCTGGGACGCCGGGAACACCGGGGAGCTGTTTTTT.

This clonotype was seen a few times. CDR3 residues: CASTNRHEQYF. The CDR3 DNA follows: TGTGCCAGCACTAATAGGCACGAGCAGTACTTC. This chain joins TRBV25-1 and TRBJ2-7; D not resolved. CDR1 and CDR2 (germline): MGHDK, SYGVNS. CDR3 length: 11 residues. The germline V and J ends were trimmed by 7 bases and 5 bases, with 9 bases remaining between them.

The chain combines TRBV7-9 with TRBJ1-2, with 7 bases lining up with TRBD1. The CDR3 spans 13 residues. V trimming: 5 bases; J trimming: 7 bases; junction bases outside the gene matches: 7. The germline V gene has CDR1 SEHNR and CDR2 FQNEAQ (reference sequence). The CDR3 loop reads CASSPDRDLGYTF. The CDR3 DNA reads TGTGCCAGCAGCCCCGACAGGGACCTTGGCTACACCTTC.

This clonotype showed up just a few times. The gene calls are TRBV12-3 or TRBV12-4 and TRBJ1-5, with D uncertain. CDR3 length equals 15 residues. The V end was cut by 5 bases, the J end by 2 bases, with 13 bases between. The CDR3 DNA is TGTGCCAGCAGTCGTCAAGCGGTCGGCAATCAGCCCCAGCATTTT. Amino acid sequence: CASSRQAVGNQPQHF.

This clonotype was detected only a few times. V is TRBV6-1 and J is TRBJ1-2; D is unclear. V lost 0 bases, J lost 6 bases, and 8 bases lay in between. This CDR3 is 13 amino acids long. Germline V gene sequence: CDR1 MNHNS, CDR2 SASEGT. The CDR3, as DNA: TGTGCCAGCAGTGAAGCCTGGGCAAATGGCTACACCTTC. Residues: CASSEAWANGYTF.

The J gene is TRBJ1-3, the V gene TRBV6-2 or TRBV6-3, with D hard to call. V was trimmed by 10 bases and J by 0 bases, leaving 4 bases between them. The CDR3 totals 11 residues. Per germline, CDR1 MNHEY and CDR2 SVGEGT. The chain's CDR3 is CATVSGNTIYF. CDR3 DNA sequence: TGTGCCACCGTCTCTGGAAACACCATATATTTT.

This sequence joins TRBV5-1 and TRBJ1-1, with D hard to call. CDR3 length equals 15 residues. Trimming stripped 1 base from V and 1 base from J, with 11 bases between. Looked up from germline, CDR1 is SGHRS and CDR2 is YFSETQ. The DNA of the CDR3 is TGCGCCAGCAGCTTGATCGGAAAGGGGAACACTGAAGCTTTCTTT. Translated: CASSLIGKGNTEAFF.

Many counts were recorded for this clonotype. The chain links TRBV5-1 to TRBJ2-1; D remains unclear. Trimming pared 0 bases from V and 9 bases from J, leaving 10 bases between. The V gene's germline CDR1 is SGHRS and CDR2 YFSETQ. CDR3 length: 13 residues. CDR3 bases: TGCGCCAGCAGCTTGGCACAGCATCTTGAGCAGTTCTTC. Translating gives CASSLAQHLEQFF.

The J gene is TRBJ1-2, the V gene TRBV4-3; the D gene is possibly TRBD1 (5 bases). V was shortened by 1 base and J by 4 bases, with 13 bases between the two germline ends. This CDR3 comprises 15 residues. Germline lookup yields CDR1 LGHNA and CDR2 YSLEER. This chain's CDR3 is CASSQGQGRSYGYTF. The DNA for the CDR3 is TGCGCCAGCAGCCAAGGTCAGGGCCGTTCCTATGGCTACACCTTC.

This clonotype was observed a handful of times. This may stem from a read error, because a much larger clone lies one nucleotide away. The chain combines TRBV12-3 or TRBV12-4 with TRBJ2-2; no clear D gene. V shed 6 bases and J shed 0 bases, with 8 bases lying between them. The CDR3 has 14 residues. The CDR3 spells CASRQAANTGELFF. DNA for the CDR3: TGTGCCAGCAGGCAGGCGGCGAACACCGGGGAGCTGTTTTTT.

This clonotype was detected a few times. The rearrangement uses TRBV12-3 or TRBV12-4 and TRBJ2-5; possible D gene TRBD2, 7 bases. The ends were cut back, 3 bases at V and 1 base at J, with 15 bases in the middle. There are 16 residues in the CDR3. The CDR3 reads CASSFFKGGPQETQYF. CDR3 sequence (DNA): TGTGCCAGCAGTTTCTTCAAGGGGGGGCCCCAAGAGACCCAGTACTTC.

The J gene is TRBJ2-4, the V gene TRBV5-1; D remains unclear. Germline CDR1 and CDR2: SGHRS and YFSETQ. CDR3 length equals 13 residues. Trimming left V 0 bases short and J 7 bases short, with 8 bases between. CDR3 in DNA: TGCGCCAGCAGCTTGGAAGGGTCTAACATTCAGTACTTC. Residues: CASSLEGSNIQYF.

DNA of the CDR3: TGTGCCAGCATGCGGACTAGCGGGACAGATACGCAGTATTTT. Translating gives CASMRTSGTDTQYF. V usage is TRBV3-1 and J usage is TRBJ2-3; 11 bases agree with TRBD2. Trimming removed 7 bases from V and 3 bases from J; junction bases left unmatched: 3. The CDR3 extends over 14 amino acids. Germline assignment: CDR1 LGHDT and CDR2 YNNKEL (reference sequence).

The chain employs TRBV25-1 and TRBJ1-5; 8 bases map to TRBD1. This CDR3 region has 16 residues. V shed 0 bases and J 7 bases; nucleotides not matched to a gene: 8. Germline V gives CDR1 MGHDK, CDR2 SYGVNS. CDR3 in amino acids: CASSEYGGTGSQPQHF. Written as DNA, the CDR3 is TGTGCCAGCAGTGAATACGGGGGGACAGGAAGCCAGCCCCAGCATTTT.

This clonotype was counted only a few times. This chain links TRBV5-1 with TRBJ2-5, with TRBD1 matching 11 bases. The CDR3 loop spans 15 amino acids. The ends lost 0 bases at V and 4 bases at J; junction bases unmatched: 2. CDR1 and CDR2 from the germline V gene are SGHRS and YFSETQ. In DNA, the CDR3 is TGCGCCAGCAGCTTGGAAGGGACAGGGGGAGAGACCCAGTACTTC. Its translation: CASSLEGTGGETQYF.